This T cell receptor beta chain stems from a study of blood T cell repertoires in COVID-19. Study overall: Samples came from the United States, Italy and Spain, spanning acute and convalescent COVID-19. In each case, the material was cDNA or gDNA derived from T cells, B-cell-depleted T cells, or PBMCs.

Seattle enrolled patients during active infection and tracked them longitudinally. CDR1 and CDR2 (germline): GTSNPN, SVGIG (reference sequence). CDR3 length equals 14 residues. V was pared by 4 bases and J by 9 bases, with 16 bases between. As originally analysed: Amplification of reference gene primers provided the estimated nucleated cell counts. Sequencing was performed with immunoSEQ multiplex PCR; in TCRdb, only in-frame clones are kept and a portion is missing. From that table come the V and J calls and clone size; the DNA was used to work out D and trimming. The sample yields tens of thousands of clones, roughly four fifths seen once.

The sequence was obtained from a man aged 45-65 years with COVID-19, enrolled during active disease. Sequencing was performed on peripheral blood. The chain has TRBV30 and TRBJ1-6, with a possible D match to TRBD1 (5 bases). CDR3 loop: CAWNAGSIGSPLHF. CDR3 sequence (DNA): TGTGCCTGGAACGCAGGGTCGATCGGTTCACCCCTCCACTTT. The complete variable domain, with remaining parts taken from reference TRBV30 and TRBJ1-6, reads SQTIHQWPATLVQPVGSPLSLECTVEGTSNPNLYWYRQAAGRGLQLLFYSVGIGQISSEVPQNLSASRPQDRQFILSSKKLLLSDSGFYLCAWNAGSIGSPLHFGNGTRLTVT.